These T cell receptor beta chains were read from a single sample in a study of cytotoxic CD8 clonotypes in ibrutinib-treated CLL. Assay used: immunoSEQ multiplex PCR; TCRdb lists only in-frame clones, some missing. The table lists under 300,000 clones, roughly 74% of them singletons, with approximately 15% in the top ten. The source was PBMCs, collected after 24 months of ibrutinib treatment. All receptors come from a human donor with chronic lymphocytic leukemia. Both conserved end residues are part of each CDR3. Fields, in order: D gene, V gene, clone size, J gene, CDR3 protein, CDR3 DNA. A D gene is named only where the DNA matches it firmly. Clone size is stated in some rows and not others, as once, few, many or a class when expanded.

D: NA; V: TRBV7-8; size: NA; J: TRBJ2-1; CDR3: CASSLDLFQFF; DNA: TGTGCCAGCAGCTTAGATTTGTTCCAGTTCTTC
D: NA; V: TRBV28; size: NA; J: TRBJ2-5; CDR3: CASSLAETQYF; DNA: TGTGCCAGCAGTTTAGCAGAGACCCAGTACTTC
D: NA; V: TRBV6-6; size: few; J: TRBJ1-5; CDR3: CASSPPGQPQHF; DNA: TGTGCCAGCAGTCCACCCGGGCAGCCCCAGCATTTT
D: NA; V: TRBV9; size: NA; J: TRBJ2-7; CDR3: CASSAAQGLSYEQYF; DNA: TGTGCCAGCAGCGCCGCCCAGGGACTTTCCTACGAGCAGTACTTC
D: TRBD2; V: TRBV13; size: NA; J: TRBJ2-4; CDR3: CASSLGFGGRDKNIQYF; DNA: TGTGCCAGCAGCTTAGGGTTCGGTGGGAGGGATAAAAACATTCAGTACTTC
D: TRBD1; V: TRBV29-1; size: NA; J: TRBJ1-1; CDR3: CSVAGQIEAFF; DNA: TGCAGCGTTGCGGGACAGATTGAAGCTTTCTTT
D: NA; V: TRBV2; size: NA; J: TRBJ1-2; CDR3: CASRAGSSYGYTF; DNA: TGTGCCAGCAGGGCAGGGTCCTCCTATGGCTACACCTTC
D: NA; V: TRBV27; size: NA; J: TRBJ2-1; CDR3: CASSLSGGASYNEQFF; DNA: TGTGCCAGCAGTTTATCGGGGGGGGCCTCCTACAATGAGCAGTTCTTC
D: TRBD1; V: TRBV5-6; size: few; J: TRBJ1-2; CDR3: CASSSDRGNGYTF; DNA: TGTGCCAGCAGCTCGGACAGGGGGAATGGCTACACCTTC
D: NA; V: TRBV28; size: NA; J: TRBJ2-1; CDR3: CASSFPLNEQFF; DNA: TGTGCCAGCAGTTTTCCACTCAATGAGCAGTTCTTC
D: NA; V: TRBV2; size: NA; J: TRBJ1-1; CDR3: CASSLNTEAFF; DNA: TGTGCCAGCAGCCTGAACACTGAAGCTTTCTTT
D: TRBD2; V: TRBV4-2; size: NA; J: TRBJ2-1; CDR3: CASSQVVRTSGYNEQFF; DNA: TGTGCCAGCAGCCAAGTTGTTAGGACTAGCGGCTACAATGAGCAGTTCTTC
D: TRBD1; V: TRBV7-8; size: NA; J: TRBJ2-7; CDR3: CASSQDRDRVSYEQYF; DNA: TGTGCCAGCAGCCAAGATCGGGACAGAGTCTCCTACGAGCAGTACTTC
D: TRBD2; V: TRBV28; size: few; J: TRBJ2-7; CDR3: CASSSGLAAYEQYF; DNA: TGTGCCAGCAGCTCGGGACTAGCGGCATACGAGCAGTACTTC
D: TRBD1; V: TRBV28; size: NA; J: TRBJ1-3; CDR3: CASSGPDRNSGNTIYF; DNA: TGTGCCAGCAGTGGCCCGGACAGGAACTCTGGAAACACCATATATTTT
D: TRBD1; V: TRBV30; size: NA; J: TRBJ2-2; CDR3: CAWSRTGVATGELFF; DNA: TGTGCCTGGAGCCGGACAGGGGTAGCCACCGGGGAGCTGTTTTTT
D: NA; V: TRBV27; size: NA; J: TRBJ2-7; CDR3: CASSLGISQSYEQYF; DNA: TGTGCCAGCAGTTTAGGGATCAGCCAGTCCTACGAGCAGTACTTC
D: NA; V: TRBV7-8; size: NA; J: TRBJ1-1; CDR3: CASSFSPPNTEAFF; DNA: TGTGCCAGCAGCTTTTCCCCGCCGAACACTGAAGCTTTCTTT
D: TRBD1; V: TRBV7-2; size: NA; J: TRBJ2-7; CDR3: CASSLGWTGPTGPGEQYF; DNA: TGTGCCAGCAGCTTAGGTTGGACAGGGCCGACAGGCCCGGGGGAGCAGTACTTC
D: NA; V: TRBV6-6; size: many; J: TRBJ1-1; CDR3: CASSIISGGTEAFF; DNA: TGTGCCAGCAGCATCATCTCTGGGGGTACTGAAGCTTTCTTT
D: TRBD2; V: TRBV18; size: NA; J: TRBJ2-3; CDR3: CASSPSTSGSTDTQYF; DNA: TGTGCCAGCTCACCGTCGACTAGCGGGAGCACAGATACGCAGTATTTT
D: NA; V: TRBV7-9; size: few; J: TRBJ2-7; CDR3: CASSLVAGSYEQYF; DNA: TGTGCCAGCAGCTTAGTTGCGGGTTCCTACGAGCAGTACTTC
D: TRBD1; V: TRBV11-1; size: NA; J: TRBJ1-2; CDR3: CASTKRTGRNYGYTF; DNA: TGTGCCAGCACCAAAAGGACAGGCCGAAACTATGGCTACACCTTC
D: NA; V: TRBV7-9; size: NA; J: TRBJ2-7; CDR3: CASSGRNRDEQYF; DNA: TGTGCCAGCAGCGGTCGAAACAGGGACGAGCAGTACTTC
D: TRBD1; V: TRBV7-8; size: once; J: TRBJ2-7; CDR3: CASSYGTGEGYEQYF; DNA: TGTGCCAGCAGCTACGGGACAGGGGAGGGCTACGAGCAGTACTTC
D: NA; V: TRBV27; size: NA; J: TRBJ1-2; CDR3: CASRLRDNYGYTF; DNA: TGTGCCAGCAGACTCCGGGACAACTATGGCTACACCTTC
D: NA; V: TRBV6-6; size: NA; J: TRBJ1-2; CDR3: CASSYQGRTNYGYTF; DNA: TGTGCCAGCAGTTACCAGGGGCGAACCAACTATGGCTACACCTTC
D: TRBD1; V: TRBV5-4; size: NA; J: TRBJ2-5; CDR3: CASSLTQGVQTQYF; DNA: TGTGCCAGCAGCTTGACACAGGGGGTGCAGACCCAGTACTTC
D: NA; V: TRBV7-9; size: NA; J: TRBJ2-7; CDR3: CASSKGGTEVYEQYF; DNA: TGTGCCAGCAGCAAAGGAGGGACAGAAGTCTACGAGCAGTACTTC
D: NA; V: TRBV4-3; size: NA; J: TRBJ2-2; CDR3: CASSQDGSGELFF; DNA: TGCGCCAGCAGCCAAGACGGGTCAGGGGAGCTGTTTTTT
D: TRBD2; V: TRBV27; size: NA; J: TRBJ2-3; CDR3: CASSGPQFAGENTDTQYF; DNA: TGTGCCAGCAGTGGCCCCCAGTTTGCGGGAGAGAACACAGATACGCAGTATTTT
D: NA; V: TRBV11-2; size: NA; J: TRBJ1-2; CDR3: CASSSPGTYRPYGYTF; DNA: TGTGCCAGCAGCTCTCCCGGGACCTACCGCCCCTATGGCTACACCTTC
D: TRBD2; V: TRBV29-1; size: NA; J: TRBJ2-7; CDR3: CSVEGLASGRAQGGEQYF; DNA: TGCAGCGTTGAAGGGTTGGCTAGCGGGAGGGCCCAAGGTGGCGAGCAGTACTTC
D: NA; V: TRBV27; size: NA; J: TRBJ1-5; CDR3: CASSFVSNQPQHF; DNA: TGTGCCAGCAGTTTTGTAAGCAATCAGCCCCAGCATTTT
D: TRBD2; V: TRBV7-3; size: NA; J: TRBJ2-7; CDR3: CASSSTSSGSNEQYF; DNA: TGTGCCAGCAGCTCAACCTCTAGCGGGAGCAACGAGCAGTACTTC
D: NA; V: TRBV2; size: NA; J: TRBJ1-2; CDR3: CASMNRGEANYGYTF; DNA: TGTGCCAGCATGAACCGGGGTGAAGCTAACTATGGCTACACCTTC
D: TRBD1; V: TRBV28; size: NA; J: TRBJ2-2; CDR3: CASSLWAGGTGELFF; DNA: TGTGCCAGCAGTTTATGGGCAGGGGGTACCGGGGAGCTGTTTTTT
D: TRBD1; V: TRBV30; size: once; J: TRBJ1-2; CDR3: CAWSPITPTGAGGYTF; DNA: TGTGCCTGGAGTCCGATCACCCCGACAGGGGCTGGAGGCTACACCTTC
D: NA; V: TRBV6-5; size: NA; J: TRBJ2-1; CDR3: CASSYSSGPDGQFF; DNA: TGTGCCAGCAGTTACTCGAGCGGACCGGACGGGCAGTTCTTC
D: NA; V: TRBV29-1; size: once; J: TRBJ2-4; CDR3: CSARGWGNIQYF; DNA: TGCAGCGCCCGTGGCTGGGGGAACATTCAGTACTTC
D: NA; V: TRBV11-3; size: NA; J: TRBJ2-3; CDR3: CASSSGTGEVYF; DNA: TGTGCCAGCAGCTCCGGGACGGGGGAAGTGTATTTT
D: NA; V: TRBV28; size: once; J: TRBJ2-7; CDR3: CASRSATVVGDEQYF; DNA: TGTGCCAGCAGATCCGCGACAGTAGTGGGCGACGAGCAGTACTTC